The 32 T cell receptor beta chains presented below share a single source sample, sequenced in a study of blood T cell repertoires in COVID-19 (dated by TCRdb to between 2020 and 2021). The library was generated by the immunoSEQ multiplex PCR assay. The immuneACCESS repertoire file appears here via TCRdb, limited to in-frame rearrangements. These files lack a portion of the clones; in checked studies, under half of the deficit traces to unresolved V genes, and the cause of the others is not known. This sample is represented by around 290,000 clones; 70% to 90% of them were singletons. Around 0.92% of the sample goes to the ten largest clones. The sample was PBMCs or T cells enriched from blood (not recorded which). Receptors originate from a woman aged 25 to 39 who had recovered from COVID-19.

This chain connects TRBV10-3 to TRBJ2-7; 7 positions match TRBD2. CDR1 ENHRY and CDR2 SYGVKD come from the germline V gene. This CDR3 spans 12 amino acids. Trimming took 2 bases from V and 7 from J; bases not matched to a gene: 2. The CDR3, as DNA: TGTGCCATCAGTGAGGGGGGGGAAGAGCAGTACTTC. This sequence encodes CAISEGGEEQYF.

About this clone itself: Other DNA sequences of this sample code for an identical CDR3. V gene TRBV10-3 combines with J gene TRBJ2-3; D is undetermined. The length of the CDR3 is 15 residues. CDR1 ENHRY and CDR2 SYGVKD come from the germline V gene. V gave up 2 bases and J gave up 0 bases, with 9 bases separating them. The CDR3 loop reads CAISEGQPSTDTQYF. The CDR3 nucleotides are TGTGCCATCAGTGAGGGGCAGCCTAGCACAGATACGCAGTATTTT.

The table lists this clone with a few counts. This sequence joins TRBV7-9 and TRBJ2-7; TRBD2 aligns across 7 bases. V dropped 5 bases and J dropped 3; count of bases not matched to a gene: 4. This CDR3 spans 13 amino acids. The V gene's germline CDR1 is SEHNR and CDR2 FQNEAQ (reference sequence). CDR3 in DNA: TGTGCCAGCAGCCTAGGCGGGGGCTACGAGCAGTACTTC. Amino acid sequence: CASSLGGGYEQYF.

The CDR3 is CASRTGPNTEAFF. CDR3 sequence (DNA): TGTGCCAGCAGGACTGGCCCGAACACTGAAGCTTTCTTT. The chain employs TRBV21-1 and TRBJ1-1. TRBV21-1 is designated a pseudogene. The CDR3 length is 13 residues.

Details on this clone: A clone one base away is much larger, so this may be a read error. CDR3 sequence reads: CASSLVLAGPNEQFF. The DNA for the CDR3 is TGCGCCAGCAGCTTGGTCCTAGCGGGGCCCAATGAGCAGTTCTTC. This chain connects TRBV5-1 to TRBJ2-1; TRBD2 agrees at 9 bases. V dropped 0 bases and J dropped 6; count of bases not matched to a gene: 4. There are 15 residues in the CDR3. Germline CDR1 is SGHRS and CDR2 is YFSETQ. The whole variable domain, remainder taken from reference TRBV5-1 and TRBJ2-1, is KAGVTQTPRYLIKTRGQQVTLSCSPISGHRSVSWYQQTPGQGLQFLFEYFSETQRNKGNFPGRFSGRQFSNSRSEMNVSTLELGDSALYLCASSLVLAGPNEQFFGPGTRLTVL.

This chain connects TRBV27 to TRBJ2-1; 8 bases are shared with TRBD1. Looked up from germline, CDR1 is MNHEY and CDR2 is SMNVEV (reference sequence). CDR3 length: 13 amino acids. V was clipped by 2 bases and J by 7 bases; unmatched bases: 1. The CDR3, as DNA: TGTGCCAGCAGTTTACACAGGGGGAATGAGCAGTTCTTC. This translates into CASSLHRGNEQFF.

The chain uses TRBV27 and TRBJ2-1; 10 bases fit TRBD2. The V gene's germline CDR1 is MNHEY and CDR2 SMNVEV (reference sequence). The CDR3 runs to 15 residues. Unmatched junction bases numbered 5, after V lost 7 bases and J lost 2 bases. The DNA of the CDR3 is TGTGCCAGCACCACCGGGACTAGCGCCTACAATGAGCAGTTCTTC. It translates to CASTTGTSAYNEQFF.

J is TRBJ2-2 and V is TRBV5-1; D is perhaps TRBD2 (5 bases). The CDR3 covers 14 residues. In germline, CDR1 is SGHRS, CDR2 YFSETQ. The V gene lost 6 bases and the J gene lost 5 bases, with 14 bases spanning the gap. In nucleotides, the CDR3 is TGCGCCAGCACGGTGGGGAGTCTGACCGGGGAGCTGTTTTTT. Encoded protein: CASTVGSLTGELFF.

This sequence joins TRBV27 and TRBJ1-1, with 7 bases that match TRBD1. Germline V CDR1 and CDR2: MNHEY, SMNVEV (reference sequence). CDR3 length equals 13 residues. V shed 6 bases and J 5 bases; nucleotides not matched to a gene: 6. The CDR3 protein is CASSPGGRTEAFF. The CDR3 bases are TGTGCCAGCAGCCCAGGGGGTCGGACTGAAGCTTTCTTT.

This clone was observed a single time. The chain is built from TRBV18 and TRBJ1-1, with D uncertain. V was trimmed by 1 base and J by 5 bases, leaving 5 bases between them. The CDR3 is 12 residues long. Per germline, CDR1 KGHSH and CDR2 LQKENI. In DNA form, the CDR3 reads TGTGCCAGCTCACCACTTGTAACTGAAGCTTTCTTT. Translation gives CASSPLVTEAFF.

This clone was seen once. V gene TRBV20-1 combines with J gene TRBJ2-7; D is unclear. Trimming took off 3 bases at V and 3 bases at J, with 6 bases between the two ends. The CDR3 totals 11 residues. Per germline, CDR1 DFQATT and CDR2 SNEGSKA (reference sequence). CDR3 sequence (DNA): TGCAGTGCTAGTCTCAGCTACGAGCAGTACTTC. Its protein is CSASLSYEQYF.

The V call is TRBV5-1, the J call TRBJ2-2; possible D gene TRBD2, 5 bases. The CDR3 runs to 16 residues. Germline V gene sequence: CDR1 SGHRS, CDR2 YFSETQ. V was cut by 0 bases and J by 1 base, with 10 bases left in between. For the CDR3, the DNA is TGCGCCAGCAGCTTGGGACTATTGGGGAACACCGGGGAGCTGTTTTTT. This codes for CASSLGLLGNTGELFF.

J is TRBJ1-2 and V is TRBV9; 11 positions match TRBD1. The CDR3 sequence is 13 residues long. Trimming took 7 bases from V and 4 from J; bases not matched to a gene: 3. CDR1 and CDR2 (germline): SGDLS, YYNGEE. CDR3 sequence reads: CASEGQGGYGYTF. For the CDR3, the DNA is TGTGCCAGCGAGGGACAGGGGGGCTATGGCTACACCTTC.

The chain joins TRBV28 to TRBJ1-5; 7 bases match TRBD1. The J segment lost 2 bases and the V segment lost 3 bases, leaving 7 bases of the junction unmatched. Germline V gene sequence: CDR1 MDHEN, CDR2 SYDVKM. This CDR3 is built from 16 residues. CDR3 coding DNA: TGTGCCAGCAGTTTCAGACAGGGTGGAGGCAATCAGCCCCAGCATTTT. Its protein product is CASSFRQGGGNQPQHF. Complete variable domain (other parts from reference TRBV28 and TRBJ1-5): DVKVTQSSRYLVKRTGEKVFLECVQDMDHENMFWYRQDPGLGLRLIYFSYDVKMKEKGDIPEGYSVSREKKERFSLILESASTNQTSMYLCASSFRQGGGNQPQHFGDGTRLSIL.

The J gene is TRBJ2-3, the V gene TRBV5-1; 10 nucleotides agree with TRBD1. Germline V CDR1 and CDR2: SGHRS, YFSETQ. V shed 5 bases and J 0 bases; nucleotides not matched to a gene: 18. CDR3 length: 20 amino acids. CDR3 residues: CASRPPGQGHRSDSTDTQYF. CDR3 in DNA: TGCGCCAGCAGACCTCCGGGACAGGGGCATAGAAGCGATAGCACAGATACGCAGTATTTT. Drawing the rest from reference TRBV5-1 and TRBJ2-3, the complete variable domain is KAGVTQTPRYLIKTRGQQVTLSCSPISGHRSVSWYQQTPGQGLQFLFEYFSETQRNKGNFPGRFSGRQFSNSRSEMNVSTLELGDSALYLCASRPPGQGHRSDSTDTQYFGPGTRLTVL.

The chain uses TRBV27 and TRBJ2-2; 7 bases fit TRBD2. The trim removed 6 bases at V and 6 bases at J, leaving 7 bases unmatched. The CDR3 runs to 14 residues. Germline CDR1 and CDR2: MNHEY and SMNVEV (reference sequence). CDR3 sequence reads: CASSLGGGPGELFF. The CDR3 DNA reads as TGTGCCAGCAGCCTCGGCGGGGGACCCGGGGAGCTGTTTTTT.

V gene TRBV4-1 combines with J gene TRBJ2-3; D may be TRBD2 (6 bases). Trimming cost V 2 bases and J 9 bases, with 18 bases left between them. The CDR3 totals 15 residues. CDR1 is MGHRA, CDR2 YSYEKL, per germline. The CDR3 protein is CASSQRWGEVRTQYF. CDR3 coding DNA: TGCGCCAGCAGCCAACGGTGGGGGGAAGTGCGGACGCAGTATTTT.

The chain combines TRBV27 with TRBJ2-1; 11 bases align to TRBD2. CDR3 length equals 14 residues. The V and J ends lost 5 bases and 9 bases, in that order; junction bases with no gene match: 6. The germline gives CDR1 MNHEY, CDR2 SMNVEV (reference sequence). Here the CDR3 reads CASSLAGGEGEQFF. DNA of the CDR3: TGTGCCAGCAGTCTAGCGGGAGGAGAAGGTGAGCAGTTCTTC.

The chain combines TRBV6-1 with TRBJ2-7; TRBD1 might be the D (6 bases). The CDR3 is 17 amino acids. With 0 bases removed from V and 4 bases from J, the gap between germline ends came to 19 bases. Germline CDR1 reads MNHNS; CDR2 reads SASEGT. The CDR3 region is CASSEAMNGQIRYEQYF. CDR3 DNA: TGTGCCAGCAGTGAAGCGATGAATGGACAGATTAGGTACGAGCAGTACTTC.

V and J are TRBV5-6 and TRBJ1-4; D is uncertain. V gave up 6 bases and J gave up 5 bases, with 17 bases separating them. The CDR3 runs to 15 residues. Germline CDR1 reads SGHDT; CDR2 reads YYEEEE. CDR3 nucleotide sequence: TGTGCCAGCACTCGCAGAGCTAGTAGAAATGAAAAACTGTTTTTT. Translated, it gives CASTRRASRNEKLFF.

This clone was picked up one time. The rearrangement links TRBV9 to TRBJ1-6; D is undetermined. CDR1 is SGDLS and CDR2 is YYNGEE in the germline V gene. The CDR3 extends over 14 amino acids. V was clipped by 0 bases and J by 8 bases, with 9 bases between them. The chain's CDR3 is CASSVGANYSPLHF. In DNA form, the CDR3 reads TGTGCCAGCAGCGTAGGGGCAAATTATTCACCCCTCCACTTT.

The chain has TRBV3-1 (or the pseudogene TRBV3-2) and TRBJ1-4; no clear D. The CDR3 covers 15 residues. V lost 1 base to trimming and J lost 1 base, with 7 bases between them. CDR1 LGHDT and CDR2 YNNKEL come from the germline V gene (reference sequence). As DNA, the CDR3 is TGTGCCAGCAGCCAAGTACACAGAACTAATGAAAAACTGTTTTTT. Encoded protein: CASSQVHRTNEKLFF.

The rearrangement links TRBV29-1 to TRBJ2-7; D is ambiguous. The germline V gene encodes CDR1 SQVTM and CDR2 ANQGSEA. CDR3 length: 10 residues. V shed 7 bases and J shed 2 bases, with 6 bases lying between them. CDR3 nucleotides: TGCAGCGCCCTAGCCTACGAGCAGTACTTC. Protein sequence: CSALAYEQYF.

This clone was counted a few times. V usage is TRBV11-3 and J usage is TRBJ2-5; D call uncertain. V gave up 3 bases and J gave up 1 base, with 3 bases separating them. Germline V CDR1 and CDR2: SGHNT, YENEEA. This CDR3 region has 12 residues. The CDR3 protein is CASSFLQETQYF. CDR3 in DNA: TGTGCCAGCAGCTTCCTCCAAGAGACCCAGTACTTC.

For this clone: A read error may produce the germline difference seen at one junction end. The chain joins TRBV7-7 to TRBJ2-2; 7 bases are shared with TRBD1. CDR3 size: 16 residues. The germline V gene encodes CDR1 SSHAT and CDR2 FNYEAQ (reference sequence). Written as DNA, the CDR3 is TGTGCTAGCAGCTTAGGGGGCGGCTTGAACACCGGGGAGCTGTTTTTT. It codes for CASSLGGGLNTGELFF.

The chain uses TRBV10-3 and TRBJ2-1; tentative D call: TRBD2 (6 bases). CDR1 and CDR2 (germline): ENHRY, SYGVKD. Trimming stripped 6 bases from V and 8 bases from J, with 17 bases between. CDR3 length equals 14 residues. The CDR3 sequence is CAIRYHWGVDEQFF. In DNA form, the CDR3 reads TGTGCCATCAGGTATCATTGGGGGGTCGATGAGCAGTTCTTC.

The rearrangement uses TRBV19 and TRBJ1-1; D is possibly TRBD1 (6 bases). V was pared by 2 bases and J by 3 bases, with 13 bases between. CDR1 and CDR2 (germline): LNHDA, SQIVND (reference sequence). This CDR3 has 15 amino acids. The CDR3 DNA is TGTGCCAGTAGTATATCAGGGGCGCTTTACACTGAAGCTTTCTTT. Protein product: CASSISGALYTEAFF.

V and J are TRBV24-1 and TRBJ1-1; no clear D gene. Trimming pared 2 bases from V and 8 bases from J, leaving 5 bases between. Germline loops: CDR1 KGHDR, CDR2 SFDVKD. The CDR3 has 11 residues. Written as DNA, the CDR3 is TGTGCCACCAGTGATTCCAGAGAAGCTTTCTTT. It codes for CATSDSREAFF.

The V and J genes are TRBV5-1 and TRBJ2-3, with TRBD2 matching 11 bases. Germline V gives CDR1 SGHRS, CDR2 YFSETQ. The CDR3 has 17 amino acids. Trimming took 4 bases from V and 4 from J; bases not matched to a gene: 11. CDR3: CASSIISSGGPSDTQYF. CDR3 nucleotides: TGCGCCAGCAGCATAATTTCTAGCGGGGGGCCGTCAGATACGCAGTATTTT.

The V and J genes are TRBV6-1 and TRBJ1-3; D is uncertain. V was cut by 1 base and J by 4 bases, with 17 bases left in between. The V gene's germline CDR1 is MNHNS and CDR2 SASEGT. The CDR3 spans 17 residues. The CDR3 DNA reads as TGTGCCAGCAGTGAAGGTTCGTACAGCTTCCCCGGAAACACCATATATTTT. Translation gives CASSEGSYSFPGNTIYF.

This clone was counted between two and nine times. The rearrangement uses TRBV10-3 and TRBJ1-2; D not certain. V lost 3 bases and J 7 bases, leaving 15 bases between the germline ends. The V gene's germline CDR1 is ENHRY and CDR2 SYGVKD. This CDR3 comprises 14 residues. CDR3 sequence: CAISEVAGKGGYTF. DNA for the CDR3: TGTGCCATCAGTGAAGTAGCGGGGAAGGGTGGCTACACCTTC.

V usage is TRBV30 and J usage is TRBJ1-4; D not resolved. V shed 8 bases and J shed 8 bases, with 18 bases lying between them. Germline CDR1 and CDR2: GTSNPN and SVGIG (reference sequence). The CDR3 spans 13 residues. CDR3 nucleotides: TGTGCCAGTTCCGGGTCCGGAGGGGAAAAACTGTTTTTT. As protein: CASSGSGGEKLFF. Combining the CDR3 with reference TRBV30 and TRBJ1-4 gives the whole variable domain SQTIHQWPATLVQPVGSPLSLECTVEGTSNPNLYWYRQAAGRGLQLLFYSVGIGQISSEVPQNLSASRPQDRQFILSSKKLLLSDSGFYLCASSGSGGEKLFFGSGTQLSVL.